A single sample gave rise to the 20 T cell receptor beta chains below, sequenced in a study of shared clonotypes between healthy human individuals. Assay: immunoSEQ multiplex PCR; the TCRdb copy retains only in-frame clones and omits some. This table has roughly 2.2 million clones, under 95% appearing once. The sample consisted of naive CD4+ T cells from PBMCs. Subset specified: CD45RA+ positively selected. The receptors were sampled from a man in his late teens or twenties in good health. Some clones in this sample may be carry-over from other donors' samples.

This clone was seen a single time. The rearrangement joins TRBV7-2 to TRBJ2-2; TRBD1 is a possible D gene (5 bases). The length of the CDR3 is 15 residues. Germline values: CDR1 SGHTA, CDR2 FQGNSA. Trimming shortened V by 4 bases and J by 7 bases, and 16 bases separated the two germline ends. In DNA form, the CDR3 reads TGTGCCAGCAGCTCCCTCCAGGGTATAGTCGGGGAGCTGTTTTTT. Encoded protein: CASSSLQGIVGELFF.

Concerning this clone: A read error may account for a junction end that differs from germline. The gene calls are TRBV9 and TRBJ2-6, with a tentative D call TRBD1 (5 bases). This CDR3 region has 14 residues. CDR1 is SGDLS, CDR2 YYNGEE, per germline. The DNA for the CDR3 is TGTGCCAGCAGCGTTAGCTCTGGGGCCGACGTCCTGACTTTC. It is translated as CASSVSSGADVLTF.

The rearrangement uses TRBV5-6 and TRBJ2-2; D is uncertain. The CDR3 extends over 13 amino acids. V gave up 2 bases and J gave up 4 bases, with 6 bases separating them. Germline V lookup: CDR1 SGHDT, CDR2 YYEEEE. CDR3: CASSFSFTGELFF. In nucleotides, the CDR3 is TGTGCCAGCAGCTTTTCGTTCACCGGGGAGCTGTTTTTT.

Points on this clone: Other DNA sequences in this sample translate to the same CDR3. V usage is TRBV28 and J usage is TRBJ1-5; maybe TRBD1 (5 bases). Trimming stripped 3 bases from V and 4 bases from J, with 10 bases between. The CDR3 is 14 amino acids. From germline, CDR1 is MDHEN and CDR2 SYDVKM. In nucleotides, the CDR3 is TGTGCCAGCAGTTTTGGGGGATCGAATCAGCCCCAGCATTTT. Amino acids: CASSFGGSNQPQHF.

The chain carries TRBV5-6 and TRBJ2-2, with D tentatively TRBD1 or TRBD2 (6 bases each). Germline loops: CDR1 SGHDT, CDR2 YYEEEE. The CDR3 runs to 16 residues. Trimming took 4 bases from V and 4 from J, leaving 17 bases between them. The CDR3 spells CASSPGGRGGTGELFF. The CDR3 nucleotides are TGTGCCAGCAGCCCGGGCGGCAGGGGAGGCACCGGGGAGCTGTTTTTT.

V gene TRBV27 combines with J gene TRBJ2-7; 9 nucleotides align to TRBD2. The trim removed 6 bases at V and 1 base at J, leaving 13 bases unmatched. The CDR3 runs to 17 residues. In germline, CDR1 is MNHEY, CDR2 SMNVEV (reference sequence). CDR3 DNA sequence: TGTGCCAGCAGCCCCCCAGGAGCTAGCGGGATTTCCTACGAGCAGTACTTC. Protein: CASSPPGASGISYEQYF.

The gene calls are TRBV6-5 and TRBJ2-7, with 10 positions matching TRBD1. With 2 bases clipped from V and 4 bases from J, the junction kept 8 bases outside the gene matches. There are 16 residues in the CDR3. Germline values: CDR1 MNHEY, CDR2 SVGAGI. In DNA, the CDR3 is TGTGCCAGCAGTTACCGGCCCTGGGACAGGGGTTACGAGCAGTACTTC. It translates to CASSYRPWDRGYEQYF.

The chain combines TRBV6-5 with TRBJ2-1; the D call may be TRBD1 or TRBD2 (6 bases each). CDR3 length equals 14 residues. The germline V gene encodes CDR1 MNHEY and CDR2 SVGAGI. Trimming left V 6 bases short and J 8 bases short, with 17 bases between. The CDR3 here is CASRKGVGSYEQFF. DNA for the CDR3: TGTGCCAGCAGAAAGGGGGTCGGGAGCTATGAGCAGTTCTTC.

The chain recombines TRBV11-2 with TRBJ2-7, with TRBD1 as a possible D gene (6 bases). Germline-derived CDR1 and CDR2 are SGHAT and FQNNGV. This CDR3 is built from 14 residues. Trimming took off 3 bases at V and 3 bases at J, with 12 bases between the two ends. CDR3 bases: TGTGCCAGCAGCTTGGACAGTCCACACTACGAGCAGTACTTC. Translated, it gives CASSLDSPHYEQYF.

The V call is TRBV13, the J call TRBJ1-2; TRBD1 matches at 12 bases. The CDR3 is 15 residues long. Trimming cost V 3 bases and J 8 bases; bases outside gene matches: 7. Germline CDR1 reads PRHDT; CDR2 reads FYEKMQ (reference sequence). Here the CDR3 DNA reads TGTGCCAGCAGCTTGCCGGGACAGGGGGCAGGAGGCTACACCTTC. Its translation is CASSLPGQGAGGYTF.

CDR3 in amino acids: CASSLLGNTYNEQFF. The CDR3 DNA follows: TGCGCCAGCAGCCTACTAGGAAATACCTACAATGAGCAGTTCTTC. The chain combines TRBV5-1 with TRBJ2-1, with a weak D call TRBD2 (5 bases). The V gene lost 4 bases and the J gene lost 2 bases, with 13 bases spanning the gap. Germline assignment: CDR1 SGHRS and CDR2 YFSETQ. The CDR3 runs to 15 residues.

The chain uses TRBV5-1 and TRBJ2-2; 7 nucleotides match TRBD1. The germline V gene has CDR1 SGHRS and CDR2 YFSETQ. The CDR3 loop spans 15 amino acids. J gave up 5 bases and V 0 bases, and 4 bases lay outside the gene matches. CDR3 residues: CASSLVTGLTGELFF. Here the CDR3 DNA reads TGCGCCAGCAGCTTGGTGACAGGGTTAACCGGGGAGCTGTTTTTT.

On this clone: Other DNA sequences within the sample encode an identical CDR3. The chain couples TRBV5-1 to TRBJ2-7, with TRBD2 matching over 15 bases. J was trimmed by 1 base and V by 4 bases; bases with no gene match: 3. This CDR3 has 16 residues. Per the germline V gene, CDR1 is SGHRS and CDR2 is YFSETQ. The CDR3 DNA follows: TGCGCCAGCAGCCATGGACTAGCGGGAGGGTCCTACGAGCAGTACTTC. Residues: CASSHGLAGGSYEQYF.

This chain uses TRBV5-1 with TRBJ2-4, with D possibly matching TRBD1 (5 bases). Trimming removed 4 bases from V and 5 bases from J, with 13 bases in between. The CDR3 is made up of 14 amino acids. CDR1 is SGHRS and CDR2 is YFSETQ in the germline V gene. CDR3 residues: CASSRRVGENIQYF. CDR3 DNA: TGCGCCAGCAGCCGCCGTGTAGGGGAAAACATTCAGTACTTC.

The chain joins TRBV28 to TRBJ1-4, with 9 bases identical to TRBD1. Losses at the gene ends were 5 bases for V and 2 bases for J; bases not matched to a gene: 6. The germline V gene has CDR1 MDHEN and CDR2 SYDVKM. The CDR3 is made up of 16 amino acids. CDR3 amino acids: CASSIDRGGTNEKLFF. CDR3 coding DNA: TGTGCCAGCAGTATCGACAGGGGGGGCACTAATGAAAAACTGTTTTTT.

CDR3 in DNA: TGTGCCAGCAGTGAAAGTATCCGGAGCGAGCAGTACTTC. This translates into CASSESIRSEQYF. V is TRBV6-1 and J is TRBJ2-7; D gene ambiguous. This CDR3 spans 13 amino acids. The germline CDR1 and CDR2 sequences are MNHNS and SASEGT. V gave up 2 bases and J gave up 6 bases, with 11 bases separating them.

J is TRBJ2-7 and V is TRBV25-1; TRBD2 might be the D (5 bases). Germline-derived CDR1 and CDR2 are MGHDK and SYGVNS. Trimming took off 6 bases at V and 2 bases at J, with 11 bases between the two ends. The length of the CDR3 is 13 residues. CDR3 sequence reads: CASRGSPPYEQYF. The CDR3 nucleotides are TGTGCCAGCAGGGGGAGCCCCCCCTACGAGCAGTACTTC.

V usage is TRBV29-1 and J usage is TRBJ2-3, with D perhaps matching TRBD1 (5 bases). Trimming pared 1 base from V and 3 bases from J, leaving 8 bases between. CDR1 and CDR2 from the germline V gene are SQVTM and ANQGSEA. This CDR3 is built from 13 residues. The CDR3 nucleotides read TGCAGCGTTGAAGTTGCAGGGACAGATACGCAGTATTTT. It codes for CSVEVAGTDTQYF.

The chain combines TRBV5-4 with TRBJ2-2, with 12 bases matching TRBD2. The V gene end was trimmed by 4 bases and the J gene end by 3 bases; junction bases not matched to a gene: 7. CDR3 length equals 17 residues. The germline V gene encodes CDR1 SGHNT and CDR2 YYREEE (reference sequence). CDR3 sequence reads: CASSDQTSGGYTGELFF. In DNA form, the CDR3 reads TGTGCCAGCAGCGACCAAACTAGCGGGGGGTACACCGGGGAGCTGTTTTTT.

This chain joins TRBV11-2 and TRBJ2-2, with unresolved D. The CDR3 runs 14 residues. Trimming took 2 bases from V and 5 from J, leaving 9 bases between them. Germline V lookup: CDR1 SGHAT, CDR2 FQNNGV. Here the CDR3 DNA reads TGTGCCAGCAGCTTAATAGACCGGACCGGGGAGCTGTTTTTT. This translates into CASSLIDRTGELFF.